The 13 T cell receptor beta chains listed next were all sequenced from one sample in a study of T cells in Graves' hyperthyroidism and ophthalmopathy. Amplification of TCR beta CDR3 regions was performed using RNA transcripts as template. HTBI primers were used for first-round RT-PCR of the TCR CDR3. TCRdb ran MiXCR on the multiplex PCR reads and lists one entry per CDR3 protein. The sample carries around 250,000 distinct CDR3 sequences, approximately 24% recorded once. Sequenced: blood. These receptors originate from a woman in her forties with Graves' ophthalmopathy.

The V gene is TRBV6-5, the J gene TRBJ2-7; 7 nucleotides match TRBD2. The V gene end was trimmed by 2 bases and the J gene end by 0 bases; junction bases not matched to a gene: 7. The length of the CDR3 is 16 residues. Germline CDR1 MNHEY, CDR2 SVGAGI. The chain's CDR3 is CASSYGRKRGSYEQYF. Written as DNA, the CDR3 is TGTGCCAGCAGTTACGGGAGGAAGCGGGGCTCCTACGAGCAGTACTTC.

This clonotype was seen a handful of times. The gene calls are TRBV18 and TRBJ1-1; D is uncertain. Germline CDR1 KGHSH, CDR2 LQKENI. The V end was cut by 0 bases, the J end by 5 bases, with 16 bases between. CDR3 length: 16 residues. The CDR3 region is CASSPPEGPSRTEAFF. The CDR3 DNA reads as TGTGCCAGCTCACCACCGGAAGGGCCTTCTAGAACTGAAGCTTTCTTT.

The chain links TRBV18 to TRBJ2-5, with 10 bases identical to TRBD2. Germline V CDR1 and CDR2: KGHSH, LQKENI. The J segment lost 2 bases and the V segment lost 3 bases, leaving 9 bases of the junction unmatched. CDR3 length: 17 residues. CDR3 sequence (DNA): TGTGCCAGCTCACCTACCAGCGGGAGGGCCGGGCAAGAGACCCAGTACTTC. As protein: CASSPTSGRAGQETQYF.

In this sample, this clonotype turned up many times. This chain links TRBV28 with TRBJ1-3, with D possibly being TRBD1 (6 bases). V lost 5 bases and J lost 0, with 11 bases in between. The CDR3 sequence is 15 residues long. From germline, CDR1 is MDHEN and CDR2 SYDVKM. This CDR3 reads CASSQGKYSGNTIYF. The CDR3 DNA follows: TGTGCCAGCAGTCAGGGGAAATACTCTGGAAACACCATATATTTT.

This clonotype occurred a few times. The chain employs TRBV7-2 and TRBJ2-2; 10 nucleotides line up with TRBD2. This CDR3 is 16 amino acids long. J was trimmed by 1 base and V by 7 bases; bases with no gene match: 6. CDR1 and CDR2 (germline): SGHTA, FQGNSA. The CDR3 loop reads CASTLAGGGNTGELFF. Written as DNA, the CDR3 is TGTGCCAGCACGTTAGCGGGAGGTGGGAACACCGGGGAGCTGTTTTTT.

This clonotype was counted many times. The CDR3 region is CASSSGLAGVRNTGELFF. The CDR3, as DNA: TGTGCCAGCAGTTCGGGACTAGCGGGAGTAAGGAACACCGGGGAGCTGTTTTTT. The chain couples TRBV27 to TRBJ2-2, with 14 bases fitting TRBD2. This CDR3 region has 18 residues. Germline-derived CDR1 and CDR2 are MNHEY and SMNVEV (reference sequence). V dropped 4 bases and J dropped 1; count of bases not matched to a gene: 5.

There are many counts of this clonotype. The V call is TRBV7-2, the J call TRBJ2-5; TRBD2 matches 8 bases. From germline, CDR1 is SGHTA and CDR2 FQGNSA. The CDR3 is 15 residues long. The ends lost 1 base at V and 5 bases at J; junction bases unmatched: 6. Here the CDR3 DNA reads TGTGCCAGCAGCTTAGTCGGGAGGGTAGTTGAGACCCAGTACTTC. Translation gives CASSLVGRVVETQYF.

This clonotype came up many times. The chain couples TRBV9 to TRBJ1-1; D not certain. Germline V lookup: CDR1 SGDLS, CDR2 YYNGEE. This CDR3 has 14 residues. V lost 0 bases, J lost 4 bases, and 10 bases lay in between. For the CDR3, the DNA is TGTGCCAGCAGCGTAGAGGGTTCCGCCACTGAAGCTTTCTTT. This codes for CASSVEGSATEAFF.

This clonotype was seen many times. The V call is TRBV7-9, the J call TRBJ2-5; D is unclear. The germline CDR1 and CDR2 sequences are SEHNR and FQNEAQ (reference sequence). V lost 5 bases and J lost 0, with 1 base in between. The CDR3 length is 11 residues. Here the CDR3 DNA reads TGTGCCAGCAGCCACCAAGAGACCCAGTACTTC. Translation gives CASSHQETQYF.

This clonotype showed up many times. V is TRBV28 and J is TRBJ1-1, with 8 bases matching TRBD1. The length of the CDR3 is 16 residues. Trimming took 5 bases from V and 0 from J; bases not matched to a gene: 8. Germline CDR1 reads MDHEN; CDR2 reads SYDVKM. DNA of the CDR3: TGTGCCAGCAGTACTAGGGGACAGGCCTTGAACACTGAAGCTTTCTTT. It codes for CASSTRGQALNTEAFF.

This clonotype was recorded at least ten times. A read error is possible here, since a much larger clone lies one base away. V usage is TRBV28 and J usage is TRBJ2-7; D gene ambiguous. Germline V gene sequence: CDR1 MDHEN, CDR2 SYDVKM. V was shortened by 6 bases and J by 0 bases, with 12 bases between the two germline ends. The CDR3 sequence is 14 residues long. CDR3 protein: CASSTGRSSYEQYF. In DNA form, the CDR3 reads TGTGCCAGCAGCACCGGACGGAGCTCCTACGAGCAGTACTTC.

This clonotype was observed many times. The chain has TRBV29-1 and TRBJ1-3; 10 bases match TRBD1. Germline values: CDR1 SQVTM, CDR2 ANQGSEA. CDR3 size: 14 residues. V lost 4 bases, J lost 2 bases, and 2 bases stayed unmatched. The CDR3 region has the DNA TGCAGCGTTGTGGGGACAGGGGCTGGAAACACCATATATTTT. Its protein product is CSVVGTGAGNTIYF.

The rearrangement links TRBV7-2 to TRBJ1-1; D perhaps matches TRBD1 (5 bases). The germline V gene has CDR1 SGHTA and CDR2 FQGNSA. This CDR3 has 15 residues. V was pared by 2 bases and J by 0 bases, with 10 bases between. The CDR3: CASSLRGRVNTEAFF. The CDR3 nucleotides are TGTGCCAGCAGCTTAAGGGGTAGGGTGAACACTGAAGCTTTCTTT.